The 21 T cell receptor beta chains given below trace back to one sample, sequenced in a study of spatial heterogeneity in lung cancer. Whole-study results and caveats: Counts of expanded intratumoral alpha and beta TCRs tracked tumor mutation counts.

A single record per CDR3 protein comes from TCRdb applying MiXCR to the 5' RACE reads. The sample has about 25,000 distinct CDR3 sequences; 8.8% are singletons. These receptors' antigens are unknown. Time point indicated: sample taken at primary tumor resection. This specimen was lung tumor tissue, taken at surgery. The receptors derive from a male donor with early-stage non-small cell lung cancer.

This clonotype showed up many times. The rearrangement uses TRBV4-2 and TRBJ1-1; weak D call: TRBD1 (5 bases). Germline CDR1 reads LGHNA; CDR2 reads YNFKEQ. Trimming pared 0 bases from V and 9 bases from J, leaving 11 bases between. This CDR3 is 13 amino acids long. DNA of the CDR3: TGTGCCAGCAGCCAAGATCCAGGGAGGAAAGCTTTCTTT. Residues: CASSQDPGRKAFF.

This clonotype turned up a few times. The chain recombines TRBV24-1 with TRBJ1-4; 9 bases are a match to TRBD1. Germline CDR1 and CDR2: KGHDR and SFDVKD. Germline trimming cut 4 bases from V and 0 bases from J; bases unmatched to any gene: 5. This CDR3 region has 17 residues. The CDR3 spells CATSDPGQGATNEKLFF. The CDR3 DNA sequence: TGTGCCACCAGTGACCCGGGACAGGGTGCAACTAATGAAAAACTGTTTTTT.

J is TRBJ2-2 and V is TRBV5-1; D gene ambiguous. V dropped 2 bases and J dropped 4 bases, with 9 bases sitting between them. This CDR3 has 14 amino acids. Germline lookup yields CDR1 SGHRS and CDR2 YFSETQ. CDR3 coding DNA: TGCGCCAGCAGCTTTGGGTCCAGCACCGGGGAGCTGTTTTTT. Its translation: CASSFGSSTGELFF.

This clonotype was picked up many times. The chain recombines TRBV11-2 with TRBJ2-2; D is unresolved. The CDR3 is 14 residues long. V was pared by 1 base and J by 3 bases, with 6 bases between. Germline CDR1 is SGHAT and CDR2 is FQNNGV. CDR3 sequence: CASSLAGYTGELFF. CDR3 nucleotide sequence: TGTGCCAGCAGCTTAGCTGGGTACACCGGGGAGCTGTTTTTT.

This clonotype was seen only a few times. This chain links TRBV7-2 with TRBJ2-7, with 11 bases matching TRBD2. This CDR3 spans 17 amino acids. Trimming cost V 4 bases and J 4 bases; bases outside gene matches: 12. Per the germline V gene, CDR1 is SGHTA and CDR2 is FQGNSA. The CDR3 nucleotides are TGTGCCAGCAGCTCCCCTTCAGCTAGCGGGGGGATTTACGAGCAGTACTTC. Encoded protein: CASSSPSASGGIYEQYF.

This clonotype has at least ten counts. The rearrangement uses TRBV10-3 and TRBJ1-5; 10 bases map to TRBD1. Germline V gene data show CDR1 as ENHRY and CDR2 as SYGVKD. The CDR3 runs to 15 residues. V lost 2 bases, J lost 6 bases, and 4 bases stayed unmatched. The CDR3 DNA is TGTGCCATCAGTGAGGGACAGGGGGGGGTTCAGCCCCAGCATTTT. It is translated as CAISEGQGGVQPQHF.

In its sample, this clonotype was seen many times. The chain uses TRBV30 and TRBJ2-7, with 9 bases aligning to TRBD1. V shed 0 bases, J shed 5 bases, and the junction held 8 bases outside the gene matches. CDR1 is GTSNPN, CDR2 SVGIG, per germline (reference sequence). This CDR3 is 15 amino acids long. The chain's CDR3 is CAWSVRDRASNEQYF. The CDR3 nucleotides are TGTGCCTGGAGTGTAAGGGACAGGGCAAGCAACGAGCAGTACTTC.

This clonotype was recorded at least ten times. The rearrangement uses TRBV11-2 and TRBJ2-7, with 9 bases identical to TRBD2. V was pared by 6 bases and J by 0 bases, with 12 bases of the junction left unmatched. The germline V gene encodes CDR1 SGHAT and CDR2 FQNNGV. There are 17 residues in the CDR3. The CDR3 reads CASSPPGGGRGSYEQYF. The CDR3 bases are TGTGCCAGCAGTCCTCCAGGAGGCGGGAGGGGCTCCTACGAGCAGTACTTC.

In this sample, this clonotype turned up many times. The gene calls are TRBV7-9 and TRBJ1-4; D not certain. Germline V gene sequence: CDR1 SEHNR, CDR2 FQNEAQ (reference sequence). The V end was cut by 4 bases, the J end by 6 bases, with 12 bases between. CDR3 length: 14 residues. CDR3 loop: CASSSIIEYEKLFF. The CDR3 coding sequence is TGTGCCAGCAGCTCCATAATCGAGTATGAAAAACTGTTTTTT.

A few counts support this clonotype. The chain is built from TRBV6-5 and TRBJ2-1; 7 bases match TRBD1. Germline V gene lookup returns CDR1 MNHEY and CDR2 SVGAGI. Trimming removed 2 bases from V and 9 bases from J; junction bases left unmatched: 4. The CDR3 totals 13 residues. Here the CDR3 DNA reads TGTGCCAGCAGTTACGAATCAGGGGGTGAGCAGTTCTTC. It specifies CASSYESGGEQFF.

The chain couples TRBV20-1 to TRBJ1-3; perhaps TRBD1 as D (5 bases). V lost 5 bases and J 7 bases, leaving 18 bases between the germline ends. This CDR3 spans 14 amino acids. Germline CDR1 DFQATT, CDR2 SNEGSKA (reference sequence). CDR3 in amino acids: CSAGSKGLGNTIYF. The CDR3 bases are TGCAGTGCTGGGTCCAAGGGACTGGGTAACACCATATATTTT.

This clonotype has at least ten counts. V is TRBV6-6 and J is TRBJ1-3, with D maybe TRBD1 (5 bases). CDR1 is MNHNY, CDR2 SVGAGI, per germline (reference sequence). The CDR3 runs 12 residues. Between the trimmed V and J ends, which lost 6 bases and 3 bases, there was a span of 6 bases. The CDR3 loop reads CASRGDGNTIYF. In nucleotides, the CDR3 is TGTGCCAGCAGGGGGGATGGAAACACCATATATTTT.

This clonotype was observed many times. The chain uses TRBV9 and TRBJ2-6; D gene uncertain. The CDR3 contains 15 residues. Trimming removed 0 bases from V and 1 base from J, with 5 bases in between. The germline gives CDR1 SGDLS, CDR2 YYNGEE. The CDR3 sequence: CASSVVGSGANVLTF. The CDR3, as DNA: TGTGCCAGCAGCGTAGTGGGGTCTGGGGCCAACGTCCTGACTTTC.

V is TRBV7-2 and J is TRBJ2-5; TRBD1 matches at 7 bases. Germline assignment: CDR1 SGHTA and CDR2 FQGNSA. This CDR3 is built from 13 residues. V shed 5 bases and J 2 bases; nucleotides not matched to a gene: 2. CDR3 sequence: CASSPRGQETQYF. The CDR3, as DNA: TGTGCCAGCAGCCCCAGGGGGCAAGAGACCCAGTACTTC.

In its sample, this clonotype was seen a few times. This chain uses TRBV6-2 or TRBV6-3 with TRBJ2-1, with D possibly called TRBD1 or TRBD2 (5 bases each). The CDR3 length is 17 residues. Germline V lookup: CDR1 MNHEY, CDR2 SVGEGT. Trimming pared 0 bases from V and 2 bases from J, leaving 14 bases between. DNA of the CDR3: TGTGCCAGCAGTTACTCGTCCGGGACCGTCCCCTACAATGAGCAGTTCTTC. Amino acid sequence: CASSYSSGTVPYNEQFF.

This clonotype occurred many times. CDR3 DNA: TGCAGTGCCGCGGCTAGCGGAACCTACGAGCAGTACTTC. It codes for CSAAASGTYEQYF. V is TRBV20-1 and J is TRBJ2-7, with 7 nucleotides matching TRBD2. J was trimmed by 2 bases and V by 6 bases; bases with no gene match: 7. CDR3 length equals 13 residues. Germline V lookup: CDR1 DFQATT, CDR2 SNEGSKA (reference sequence).

This clonotype was picked up a small number of times. The rearrangement joins TRBV7-2 to TRBJ2-2, with 14 bases that match TRBD2. J was trimmed by 0 bases and V by 4 bases; bases with no gene match: 1. Germline V gene lookup returns CDR1 SGHTA and CDR2 FQGNSA. The CDR3 consists of 17 residues. CDR3 sequence reads: CASSSTSGRANTGELFF. CDR3 nucleotides: TGTGCCAGCAGCTCGACTAGCGGGAGGGCGAACACCGGGGAGCTGTTTTTT.

The chain links TRBV2 to TRBJ1-5; 8 bases fit TRBD1. Unmatched junction bases numbered 9, after V lost 5 bases and J lost 6 bases. This CDR3 has 15 amino acids. Germline V gene sequence: CDR1 SNHLY, CDR2 FYNNEI. The CDR3 coding sequence is TGTGCCAGCAGTCCCGCAGGGGGCGAGAGTCAGCCCCAGCATTTT. This translates into CASSPAGGESQPQHF. The full variable domain, completed using reference TRBV2 and TRBJ1-5, is EPEVTQTPSHQVTQMGQEVILRCVPISNHLYFYWYRQILGQKVEFLVSFYNNEISEKSEIFDDQFSVERPDGSNFTLKIRSTKLEDSAMYFCASSPAGGESQPQHFGDGTRLSIL.

This clonotype came up many times. V and J are TRBV7-2 and TRBJ2-2, with 10 nucleotides matching TRBD2. Trimming removed 5 bases from V and 5 bases from J; junction bases left unmatched: 14. The CDR3 spans 18 residues. Per germline, CDR1 SGHTA and CDR2 FQGNSA. CDR3 DNA sequence: TGTGCCAGCAGCGCCGCTTTAGCGGGAGGCCGGGGTACCGGGGAGCTGTTTTTT. This codes for CASSAALAGGRGTGELFF. Together with reference TRBV7-2 and TRBJ2-2, the CDR3 gives the full variable domain: GAGVSQSPSNKVTEKGKDVELRCDPISGHTALYWYRQSLGQGLEFLIYFQGNSAPDKSGLPSDRFSAERTGGSVSTLTIQRTQQEDSAVYLCASSAALAGGRGTGELFFGEGSRLTVL.

This clonotype has at least ten counts. The chain combines TRBV2 with TRBJ2-2; a weak D match, TRBD2 (6 bases). Deletions cut 11 bases from V and 5 bases from J, with 18 bases between. Germline V gene sequence: CDR1 SNHLY, CDR2 FYNNEI. The CDR3 runs 14 residues. The CDR3 loop reads CASRAGSTTGELFF. DNA of the CDR3: TGTGCCTCCCGCGCGGGGTCTACTACCGGGGAGCTGTTTTTT.

V gene TRBV7-3 combines with J gene TRBJ2-1; 8 nucleotides align to TRBD1. Germline V CDR1 and CDR2: SGHTA, FQGTGA. After removal of 2 bases from V and 4 bases from J, the junction contained 7 bases not matched to a gene. The CDR3 sequence is 16 residues long. CDR3 nucleotide sequence: TGTGCCAGCAGCTTATCTCGAGACAGGGGATACAATGAGCAGTTCTTC. It is translated as CASSLSRDRGYNEQFF.